This T cell receptor (beta chain) was identified during a study of cytomegalovirus exposure and HLA in healthy donors. Study observations and caveats: A likely sequencing artifact accounted for one observed cluster of highly shared sequence variants. When a later analysis compared HLA-associated TCR beta chains with equally common others, the HLA-associated chains turned out to be more clonally expanded and to have lower generation probabilities.

The PCR made use of 60 Vbeta and 13 Jbeta primers. Clones were sequenced by immunoSEQ multiplex PCR, and TCRdb holds only the in-frame ones, with some missing. Here the sample spans fewer than 200,000 clones, roughly 74% being singletons. Worth noting for this clone: Its target is unknown.

Germline-derived CDR1 and CDR2 are SGHRS and YFSETQ. The CDR3 runs to 13 residues. V dropped 4 bases and J dropped 2; count of bases not matched to a gene: 1. Input material: PBMCs. The chain is built from TRBV5-1 and TRBJ2-5; 8 bases fit TRBD1. This sequence was found in a female donor in good health and CMV-seronegative. The CDR3 loop reads CASSRTGQETQYF. CDR3 bases: TGCGCCAGCAGCCGGACAGGGCAAGAGACCCAGTACTTC. Variable domain in full (rest from reference TRBV5-1 and TRBJ2-5): KAGVTQTPRYLIKTRGQQVTLSCSPISGHRSVSWYQQTPGQGLQFLFEYFSETQRNKGNFPGRFSGRQFSNSRSEMNVSTLELGDSALYLCASSRTGQETQYFGPGTRLLVL.